This T cell receptor beta chain was retrieved from a study of T cell responses to AZD1222 COVID-19 vaccine. Looked up from germline, CDR1 is LGHDT and CDR2 is YNNKEL (reference sequence). This CDR3 region has 13 residues. Regarding this clone: The target antigen is unknown. One end of the junction varies from germline; a read error may be responsible.

The protocol was immunoSEQ multiplex PCR, while the TCRdb copy is restricted to in-frame clones and leaves out a portion. Counted here are 160,000 or so clones, roughly 90% occurring once; the ten biggest clones make up roughly 4%. Notes on the study in general: White British people made up most donors, females outnumbered males, and clonal diversity was possibly underestimated. Breadth and depth of Spike-specific TCRs rose after two AZD1222 doses.

The origin of this receptor is an adult who received the AZD1222 COVID-19 vaccine. Source: peripheral blood, taken 28 days after the second AZD1222 dose. The chain employs TRBV3-1 (or the pseudogene TRBV3-2) and TRBJ1-2; D remains unclear. Here the CDR3 reads CASSQREYGQPLF. CDR3 nucleotides: TGTGCCAGCAGCCAAAGGGAATATGGCCAACCTCTCTTC.